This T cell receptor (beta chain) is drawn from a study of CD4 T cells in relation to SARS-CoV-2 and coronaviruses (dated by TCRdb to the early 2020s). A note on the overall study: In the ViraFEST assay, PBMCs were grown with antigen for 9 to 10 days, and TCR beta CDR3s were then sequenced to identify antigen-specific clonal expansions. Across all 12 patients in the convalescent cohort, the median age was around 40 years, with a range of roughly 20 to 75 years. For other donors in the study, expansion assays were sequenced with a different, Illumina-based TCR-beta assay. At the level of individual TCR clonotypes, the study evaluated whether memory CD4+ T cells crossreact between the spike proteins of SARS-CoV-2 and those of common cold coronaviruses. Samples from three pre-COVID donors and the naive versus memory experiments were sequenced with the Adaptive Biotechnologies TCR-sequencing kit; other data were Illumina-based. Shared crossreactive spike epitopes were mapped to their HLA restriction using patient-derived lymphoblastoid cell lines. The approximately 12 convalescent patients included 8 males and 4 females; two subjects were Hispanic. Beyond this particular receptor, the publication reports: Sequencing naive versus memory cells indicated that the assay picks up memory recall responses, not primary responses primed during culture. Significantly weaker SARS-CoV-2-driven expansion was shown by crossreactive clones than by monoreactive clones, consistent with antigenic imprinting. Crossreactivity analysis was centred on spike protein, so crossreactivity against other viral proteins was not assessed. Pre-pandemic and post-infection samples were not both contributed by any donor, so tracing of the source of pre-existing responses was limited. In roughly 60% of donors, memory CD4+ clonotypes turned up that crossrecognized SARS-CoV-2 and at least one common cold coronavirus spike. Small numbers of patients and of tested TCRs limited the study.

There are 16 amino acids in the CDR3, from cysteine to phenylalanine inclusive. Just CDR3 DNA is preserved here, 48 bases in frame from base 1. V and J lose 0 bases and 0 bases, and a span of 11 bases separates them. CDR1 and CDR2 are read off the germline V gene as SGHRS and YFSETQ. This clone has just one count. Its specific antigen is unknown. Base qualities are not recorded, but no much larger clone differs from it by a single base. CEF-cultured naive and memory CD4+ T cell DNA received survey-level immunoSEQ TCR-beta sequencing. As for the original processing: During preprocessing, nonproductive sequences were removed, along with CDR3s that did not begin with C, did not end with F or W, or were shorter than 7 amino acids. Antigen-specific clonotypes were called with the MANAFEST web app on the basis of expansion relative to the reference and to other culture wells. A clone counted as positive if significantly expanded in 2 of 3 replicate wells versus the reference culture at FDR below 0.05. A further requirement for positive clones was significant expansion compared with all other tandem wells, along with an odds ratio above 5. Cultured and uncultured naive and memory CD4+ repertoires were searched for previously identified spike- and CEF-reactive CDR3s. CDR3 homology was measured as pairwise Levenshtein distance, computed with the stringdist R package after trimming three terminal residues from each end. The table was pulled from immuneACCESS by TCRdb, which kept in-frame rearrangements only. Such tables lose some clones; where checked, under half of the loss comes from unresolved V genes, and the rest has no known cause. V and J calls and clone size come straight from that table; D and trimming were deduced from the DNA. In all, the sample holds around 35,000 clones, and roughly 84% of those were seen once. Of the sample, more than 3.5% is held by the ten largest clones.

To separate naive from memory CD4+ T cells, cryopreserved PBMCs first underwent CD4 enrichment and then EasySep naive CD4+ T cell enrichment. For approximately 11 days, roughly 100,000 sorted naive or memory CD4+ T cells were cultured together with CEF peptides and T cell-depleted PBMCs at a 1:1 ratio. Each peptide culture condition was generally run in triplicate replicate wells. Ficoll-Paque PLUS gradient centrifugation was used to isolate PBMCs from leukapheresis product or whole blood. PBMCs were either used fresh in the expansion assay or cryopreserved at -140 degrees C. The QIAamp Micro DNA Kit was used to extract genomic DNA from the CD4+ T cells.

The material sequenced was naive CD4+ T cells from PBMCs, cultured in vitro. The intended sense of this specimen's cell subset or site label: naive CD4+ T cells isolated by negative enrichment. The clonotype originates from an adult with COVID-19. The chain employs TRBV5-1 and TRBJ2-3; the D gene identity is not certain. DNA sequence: TGCGCCAGCAGCTTGGGTGTCGGCCTCAGCACAGATACGCAGTATTTT. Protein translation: CASSLGVGLSTDTQYF.